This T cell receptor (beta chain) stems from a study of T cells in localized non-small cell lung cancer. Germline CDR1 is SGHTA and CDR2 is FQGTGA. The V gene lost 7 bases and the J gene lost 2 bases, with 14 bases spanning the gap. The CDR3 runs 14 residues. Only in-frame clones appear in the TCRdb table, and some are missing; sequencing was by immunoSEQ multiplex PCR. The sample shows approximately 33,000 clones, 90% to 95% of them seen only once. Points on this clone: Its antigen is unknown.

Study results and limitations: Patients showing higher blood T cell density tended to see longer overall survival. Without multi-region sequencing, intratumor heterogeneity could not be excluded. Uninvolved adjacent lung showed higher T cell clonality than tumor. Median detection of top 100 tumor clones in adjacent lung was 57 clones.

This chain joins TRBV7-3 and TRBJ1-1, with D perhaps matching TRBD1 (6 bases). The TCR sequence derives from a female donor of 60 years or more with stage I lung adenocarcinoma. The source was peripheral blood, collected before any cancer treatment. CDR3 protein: CASTIGGPNTEAFF. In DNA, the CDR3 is TGTGCCAGCACCATTGGGGGGCCAAACACTGAAGCTTTCTTT.